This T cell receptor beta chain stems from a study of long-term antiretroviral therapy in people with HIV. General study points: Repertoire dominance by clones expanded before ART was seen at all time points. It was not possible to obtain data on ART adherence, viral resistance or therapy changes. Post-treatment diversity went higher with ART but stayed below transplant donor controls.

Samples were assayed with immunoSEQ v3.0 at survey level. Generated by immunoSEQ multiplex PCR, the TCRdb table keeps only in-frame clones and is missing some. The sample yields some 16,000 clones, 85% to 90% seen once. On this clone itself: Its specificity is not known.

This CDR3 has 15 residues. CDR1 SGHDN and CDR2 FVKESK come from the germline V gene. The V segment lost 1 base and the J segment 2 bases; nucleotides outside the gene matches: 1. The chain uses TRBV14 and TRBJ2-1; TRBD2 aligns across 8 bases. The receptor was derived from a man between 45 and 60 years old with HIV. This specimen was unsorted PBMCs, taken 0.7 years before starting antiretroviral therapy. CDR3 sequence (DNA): TGTGCCAGCAGCCAAGTAGCGGGGACCTACAATGAGCAGTTCTTC. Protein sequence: CASSQVAGTYNEQFF. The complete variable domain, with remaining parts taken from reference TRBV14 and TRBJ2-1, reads EAGVTQFPSHSVIEKGQTVTLRCDPISGHDNLYWYRRVMGKEIKFLLHFVKESKQDESGMPNNRFLAERTGGTYSTLKVQPAELEDSGVYFCASSQVAGTYNEQFFGPGTRLTVL.